This T cell receptor (beta chain) was sequenced in a study of pediatric ulcerative colitis. Background on the study: Most patients had pancolitis, and two had left-sided colitis.

After removal of 0 bases from V and 2 bases from J, the junction contained 5 bases not matched to a gene. The V gene's germline CDR1 is SGDLS and CDR2 YYNGEE. CDR3 size: 16 residues. The blood sample was taken during the colonoscopy visit. Some clones are missing from TCRdb's copy, which holds only in-frame ones; the method was immunoSEQ multiplex PCR. The sample holds approximately 60,000 clones, about nine tenths seen once. The TCR originated in a boy younger than 18 with severe ulcerative colitis. Sequencing input: blood. This chain joins TRBV9 and TRBJ2-3, with 8 bases matching TRBD2. The CDR3 is CASSVEASGFTDTQYF. The CDR3 DNA sequence: TGTGCCAGCAGCGTAGAGGCTAGCGGGTTCACAGATACGCAGTATTTT. Supplemented by reference TRBV9 and TRBJ2-3, the full variable domain reads DSGVTQTPKHLITATGQRVTLRCSPRSGDLSVYWYQQSLDQGLQFLIQYYNGEERAKGNILERFSAQQFPDLHSELNLSSLELGDSALYFCASSVEASGFTDTQYFGPGTRLTVL.